These 25 T cell receptor beta chains share one sample of origin, sequenced in a study of monozygotic twins with inflammatory bowel disease. For each CDR3 protein, TCRdb gives one entry from its re-call of the 5' RACE reads, without DNA. Its table records about 440,000 distinct CDR3 sequences. Sequencing was done on a sample of blood. The receptor set was obtained from a human donor with ulcerative colitis or Crohn's disease, or a healthy co-twin of an affected twin (not recorded which).

This chain connects TRBV7-3 to TRBJ2-2; TCRdb reports TRBD2, a call that lacks DNA to check it against. There are 15 residues in the CDR3. Germline V gene lookup returns CDR1 SGHTA and CDR2 FQGTGA. Here the CDR3 reads CASGLGMSNTGELFF.

V gene TRBV7-2 combines with J gene TRBJ2-7; TCRdb outputs TRBD2, but without DNA this stays unchecked. CDR1 SGHTA and CDR2 FQGNSA come from the germline V gene. CDR3 length: 16 residues. The CDR3 loop is CASRLGSAGSSYEQYF.

V is TRBV5-1 and J is TRBJ2-3; TCRdb lists TRBD1, though no DNA is available to test this call. Germline lookup yields CDR1 SGHRS and CDR2 YFSETQ. CDR3 length equals 15 residues. The CDR3: CASSHRGQVADTQYF.

V usage is TRBV4-3 and J usage is TRBJ1-1; the TCRdb D gene call, TRBD1, has no DNA to confirm it. The CDR3 extends over 15 amino acids. Germline V lookup: CDR1 LGHNA, CDR2 YSLEER. CDR3: CASSQGPGLNTEAFF.

The rearrangement uses TRBV7-8 and TRBJ2-1; TCRdb names TRBD1, which stays unverified in the absence of DNA. This CDR3 spans 15 amino acids. Germline V gives CDR1 SGHVS, CDR2 FQNEAQ. The CDR3 protein is CASSPYRVSDNEQFF.

V is TRBV20-1 and J is TRBJ2-3; TCRdb's assignment of TRBD1 cannot be checked, as there is no DNA. The germline gives CDR1 DFQATT, CDR2 SNEGSKA (reference sequence). There are 14 residues in the CDR3. The CDR3 spells CSAPRGISTDTQYF.

The J gene is TRBJ2-4, the V gene TRBV12-3 or TRBV12-4; absent DNA, TCRdb's TRBD1 call cannot be checked. The CDR3 has 17 residues. Here the CDR3 reads CASSPRKGQANKNIQYF.

This rearrangement joins TRBV11-3 to TRBJ2-1; the TRBD1 assignment by TCRdb is unverifiable without DNA. Germline V gene data show CDR1 as SGHNT and CDR2 as YENEEA. The CDR3 is 15 residues long. The CDR3: CASSIRDSIINEQFF.

The chain links TRBV27 to TRBJ2-7. This CDR3 is built from 13 residues. Per germline, CDR1 MNHEY and CDR2 SMNVEV (reference sequence). The CDR3 region is CASKRTGLYEQYF.

This rearrangement joins TRBV28 to TRBJ2-4. The V gene's germline CDR1 is MDHEN and CDR2 SYDVKM. The CDR3 contains 12 residues. CDR3 loop: CASGADKNIQYF.

The rearrangement links TRBV24-1 to TRBJ2-3. The germline CDR1 and CDR2 sequences are KGHDR and SFDVKD. The CDR3 has 13 residues. CDR3 in amino acids: CATSDLSGDTQYF.

V usage is TRBV12-3 or TRBV12-4 and J usage is TRBJ2-1; there is no DNA to check the TCRdb D call of TRBD1. CDR3 length: 12 amino acids. The CDR3 loop reads CASSRETGKQFF.

CDR3 sequence reads: CASSLKYPGSYEAFF. The chain couples TRBV5-1 to TRBJ1-1; TCRdb calls TRBD1, which cannot be checked without DNA. The germline gives CDR1 SGHRS, CDR2 YFSETQ. This CDR3 has 15 residues.

The chain links TRBV12-3 or TRBV12-4 to TRBJ2-5; the D call of TRBD2 rests on TCRdb alone, since no DNA is present to check it. CDR3 size: 13 residues. CDR3 sequence reads: CASRRGPQETQYF.

The J gene is TRBJ2-1, the V gene TRBV7-2; TCRdb reports TRBD1, a call that lacks DNA to check it against. This CDR3 region has 15 residues. Germline V CDR1 and CDR2: SGHTA, FQGNSA. This CDR3 is CASSLGRDRYNEQFF.

The CDR3 sequence is CASSQGTTLYEQYF. The chain couples TRBV4-1 to TRBJ2-7; TCRdb returns TRBD2, unconfirmable since there is no DNA. Germline V gene data show CDR1 as MGHRA and CDR2 as YSYEKL. The CDR3 extends over 14 amino acids.

The V call is TRBV5-4, the J call TRBJ1-2; checking the TCRdb D call of TRBD1 is not possible without DNA. The CDR3 totals 14 residues. CDR1 and CDR2 from the germline V gene are SGHNT and YYREEE (reference sequence). This CDR3 reads CASNVRESANGYTF.

This chain joins TRBV7-9 and TRBJ1-4; TCRdb gives TRBD1 as the D gene, but with no DNA this cannot be confirmed. CDR1 is SEHNR and CDR2 is FQNEAQ in the germline V gene (reference sequence). The CDR3 contains 15 residues. This chain's CDR3 is CASSPREVDNEKLFF.

The chain couples TRBV3-1 to TRBJ2-1; lacking DNA, the TRBD1 call made by TCRdb goes unchecked. Germline V CDR1 and CDR2: LGHDT, YNNKEL (reference sequence). The CDR3 runs 15 residues. The CDR3 here is CASSQLDRPYNEQFF.

This rearrangement joins TRBV11-1 to TRBJ1-2. The CDR3 has 18 residues. Germline CDR1 and CDR2: SGHAT and FQDESV (reference sequence). CDR3 loop: CASSSTTGFLLGMGGYTF.

This chain links TRBV27 with TRBJ2-7; TCRdb proposes TRBD1, but this gene call is untestable without DNA. The V gene's germline CDR1 is MNHEY and CDR2 SMNVEV (reference sequence). CDR3 length equals 16 residues. CDR3: CASSAPGQRGVHEQYF.

The genes are TRBV18 and TRBJ1-1; TCRdb's D call of TRBD1 is untestable without DNA. The CDR3 is 16 amino acids. CDR1 is KGHSH, CDR2 LQKENI, per germline. CDR3: CASSPPLGGVYTEAFF. Variable domain in full (rest from reference TRBV18 and TRBJ1-1): NAGVMQNPRHLVRRRGQEARLRCSPMKGHSHVYWYRQLPEEGLKFMVYLQKENIIDESGMPKERFSAEFPKEGPSILRIQQVVRGDSAAYFCASSPPLGGVYTEAFFGQGTRLTVV.

This chain joins TRBV19 and TRBJ2-1; TCRdb reports TRBD1, a call that lacks DNA to check it against. The CDR3 totals 14 residues. From germline, CDR1 is LNHDA and CDR2 SQIVND (reference sequence). The CDR3 reads CASKRGGTFNEQFF. Full variable domain (outside the CDR3, taken from reference TRBV19 and TRBJ2-1): DGGITQSPKYLFRKEGQNVTLSCEQNLNHDAMYWYRQDPGQGLRLIYYSQIVNDFQKGDIAEGYSVSREKKESFPLTVTSAQKNPTAFYLCASKRGGTFNEQFFGPGTRLTVL.

J is TRBJ2-1 and V is TRBV19; no DNA is available, so the TRBD2 call from TCRdb remains unchecked. This CDR3 spans 14 amino acids. CDR1 and CDR2 from the germline V gene are LNHDA and SQIVND (reference sequence). This CDR3 is CASNFGPRDNEQFF.

The chain recombines TRBV19 with TRBJ2-2; the D gene TCRdb calls, TRBD1, cannot be checked with no DNA. CDR1 is LNHDA and CDR2 is SQIVND in the germline V gene (reference sequence). The CDR3 extends over 17 amino acids. The CDR3 loop is CASTGTGGLSSPGELFF.